Each of the 15 T cell receptor beta chains below was sequenced from the same sample in a study of cytomegalovirus exposure and HLA in healthy donors. It was with 60 Vbeta and 13 Jbeta primers that the PCR ran. Clones were sequenced by immunoSEQ multiplex PCR, and TCRdb holds only the in-frame ones, with some missing. The repertoire holds about 47,000 clones, under 75% seen once, with 5.5% to 7% in the top ten. Material for sequencing was PBMCs. The receptors here all came from a man younger than 45 in good health and CMV-seronegative.

This clone has only a few counts. The chain joins TRBV29-1 to TRBJ2-5, with TRBD1 identical over 8 bases. The CDR3 totals 14 residues. The germline gives CDR1 SQVTM, CDR2 ANQGSEA. J gave up 1 base and V 6 bases, and 7 bases lay outside the gene matches. The CDR3 DNA reads TGCAGCGTGGAGCAGGGGGCGCGCCAAGAGACCCAGTACTTC. Translated, it gives CSVEQGARQETQYF.

The V gene is TRBV6-1, the J gene TRBJ2-5; 11 bases map to TRBD2. Germline lookup yields CDR1 MNHNS and CDR2 SASEGT. With 6 bases clipped from V and 5 bases from J, the junction kept 8 bases outside the gene matches. This CDR3 spans 15 amino acids. CDR3: CASRPSGRWLETQYF. The CDR3 DNA follows: TGTGCCAGCAGGCCTAGCGGGAGGTGGTTGGAGACCCAGTACTTC.

The genes are TRBV29-1 and TRBJ1-2; 10 bases are shared with TRBD1. Germline values: CDR1 SQVTM, CDR2 ANQGSEA. The CDR3 contains 13 residues. The V gene end was trimmed by 3 bases and the J gene end by 8 bases; junction bases not matched to a gene: 6. CDR3 sequence: CSVEGQGYGGYTF. For the CDR3, the DNA is TGCAGCGTTGAGGGACAGGGGTACGGGGGCTACACCTTC.

This chain links TRBV5-1 with TRBJ2-1; TRBD2 matches at 12 bases. V shed 4 bases and J 7 bases; nucleotides not matched to a gene: 6. CDR3 length equals 15 residues. From germline, CDR1 is SGHRS and CDR2 YFSETQ. CDR3 in DNA: TGCGCCAGCAGCCCGGGACTAGCGGGCTTGAATGAGCAGTTCTTC. Translated: CASSPGLAGLNEQFF.

This clone was seen a few times. This sequence joins TRBV5-1 and TRBJ2-1, with 10 positions matching TRBD2. With V trimmed by 4 bases and J by 4 bases, 5 bases remained unmatched. The CDR3 runs to 15 residues. Germline V gives CDR1 SGHRS, CDR2 YFSETQ. This CDR3 is CASSRTSGNYNEQFF. The CDR3 bases are TGCGCCAGCAGCCGCACTAGCGGGAATTACAATGAGCAGTTCTTC. Looking up the rest from reference TRBV5-1 and TRBJ2-1 gives the full variable domain: KAGVTQTPRYLIKTRGQQVTLSCSPISGHRSVSWYQQTPGQGLQFLFEYFSETQRNKGNFPGRFSGRQFSNSRSEMNVSTLELGDSALYLCASSRTSGNYNEQFFGPGTRLTVL.

The rearrangement links TRBV13 to TRBJ2-5, with D unresolved. This CDR3 contains 16 residues. CDR1 is PRHDT, CDR2 FYEKMQ, per germline (reference sequence). Trimming pared 4 bases from V and 1 base from J, leaving 16 bases between. The CDR3 here is CASSSRSDWSQETQYF. Here the CDR3 DNA reads TGTGCCAGCAGCTCCCGAAGCGACTGGAGCCAAGAGACCCAGTACTTC.

By sample fraction, this clone is medium-sized. The chain is built from TRBV7-5 and TRBJ2-3; the D call TRBD1 from the table was never checked on the DNA. TRBV7-5 counts as a pseudogene. The CDR3 contains 13 residues. CDR3 coding DNA: TGTGTCAGAAGCTGGACAGGCACAGATACGCAGTATTTT. It is translated as CVRSWTGTDTQYF.

V and J are TRBV5-4 and TRBJ2-3, with D possibly being TRBD2 (6 bases). The germline V gene has CDR1 SGHNT and CDR2 YYREEE (reference sequence). V lost 0 bases and J 5 bases, leaving 16 bases between the germline ends. The CDR3 has 16 residues. The CDR3 sequence: CASSLDAGRHIDTQYF. The CDR3 region has the DNA TGTGCCAGCAGCTTGGATGCGGGAAGACACATAGATACGCAGTATTTT.

The chain employs TRBV5-1 and TRBJ2-7, with D unresolved. The CDR3 length is 14 residues. The V gene lost 2 bases and the J gene lost 3 bases, with 12 bases spanning the gap. Germline V gives CDR1 SGHRS, CDR2 YFSETQ. The CDR3 sequence: CASSFTSSRYEQYF. The CDR3 nucleotides read TGCGCCAGCAGCTTCACTTCTTCACGCTACGAGCAGTACTTC.

V and J are TRBV7-9 and TRBJ2-5; maybe TRBD1 (6 bases). This CDR3 spans 14 amino acids. Germline CDR1 SEHNR, CDR2 FQNEAQ (reference sequence). With 2 bases removed from V and 1 base from J, the gap between germline ends came to 8 bases. As DNA, the CDR3 is TGTGCCAGCAGCTTACGGGACACCCAAGAGACCCAGTACTTC. Translated: CASSLRDTQETQYF.

This chain links TRBV7-2 with TRBJ1-1; the D is unclear. Looked up from germline, CDR1 is SGHTA and CDR2 is FQGNSA. Trimming left V 5 bases short and J 7 bases short, with 8 bases between. The CDR3 consists of 11 residues. CDR3 nucleotide sequence: TGTGCCAGCAGCCGACAAATTGAAGCTTTCTTT. This codes for CASSRQIEAFF.

The chain couples TRBV7-8 to TRBJ1-2; 9 nucleotides match TRBD1. V shed 4 bases, J shed 3 bases, and the junction held 3 bases outside the gene matches. Germline V CDR1 and CDR2: SGHVS, FQNEAQ. There are 14 residues in the CDR3. The CDR3 reads CASSSDRGDYGYTF. CDR3 DNA sequence: TGTGCCAGCAGCTCGGACAGGGGCGACTATGGCTACACCTTC.

The V call is TRBV4-1, the J call TRBJ1-2, with D perhaps TRBD1 (5 bases). Germline CDR1 is MGHRA and CDR2 is YSYEKL. V lost 2 bases and J lost 0, with 10 bases in between. The CDR3 runs 15 residues. The CDR3 sequence is CASSQWGEPNYGYTF. The CDR3 nucleotides read TGCGCCAGCAGCCAATGGGGGGAGCCTAACTATGGCTACACCTTC.

The chain joins TRBV4-1 to TRBJ2-5; possible D gene TRBD2, 6 bases. This CDR3 region has 13 residues. Trimming cost V 5 bases and J 3 bases, with 10 bases left between them. Germline-derived CDR1 and CDR2 are MGHRA and YSYEKL. CDR3 in amino acids: CASSGVAEETQYF. The CDR3, as DNA: TGCGCCAGCAGCGGGGTAGCGGAAGAGACCCAGTACTTC.

This chain joins TRBV10-2 and TRBJ2-3; D is uncertain. CDR3 length equals 14 residues. Looked up from germline, CDR1 is WSHSY and CDR2 is SAAADI. Trimming took off 6 bases at V and 2 bases at J, with 12 bases between the two ends. CDR3 in amino acids: CASSLESITDTQYF. The CDR3 nucleotides are TGCGCCAGCAGCCTAGAAAGTATCACAGATACGCAGTATTTT.